This entry describes one T cell receptor beta chain. Its matching antigen is unknown. Produced via immunoSEQ multiplex PCR; TCRdb's table is partial and in-frame only. The sample has fewer than 40,000 clones; 74% are singletons. The sample is drawn from a study of OX40 agonist ivuxolimab in advanced cancers. Looking at the study overall: The dose of intravenous ivuxolimab that patients received every 2 weeks ranged from 0.01 to 10 mg/kg. Study results and limitations: There were also nonresponders showing low normalized T-cell clonal expansion. Averaged across samples, CD8+ T cells carried more expanded clones than CD4+ did. With doses of 0.1 to 3.0 mg/kg, CD4+ and CD8+ blood T cells had undergone clonal expansion by week 6.

V lost 4 bases, J lost 8 bases, and 15 bases lay in between. CDR3 size: 14 residues. CDR1 and CDR2 from the germline V gene are SGDLS and YYNGEE. This TCR was recovered from an adult with an advanced solid tumor such as melanoma, head and neck, liver or kidney cancer. This specimen was CD4+ or CD8+ T cells sorted from blood, taken in a trial of the OX40 agonist ivuxolimab. The chain employs TRBV9 and TRBJ1-4; TRBD1 is a possible D gene (5 bases). The CDR3 is CASSPRGKGEKLFF. The CDR3 DNA is TGTGCCAGCAGCCCGCGGGGGAAGGGGGAAAAACTGTTTTTT.